This TCR beta chain was retrieved from a study of regulatory T cells in long-lasting Graves disease. General study results and limits: In persistent patients, shared public clonotypes (under 3,000) outnumbered those in new patients (about 970). Newly diagnosed patients had higher TCR diversity than persistent Graves' patients did.

CDR3-region Arm-PCR and iRepertoire HTBI primers produced the TCR beta libraries. TCRdb recomputed calls from the multiplex PCR reads with MiXCR, one row per CDR3 protein. The data show 350,000 to 450,000 distinct CDR3 sequences, more than 12% seen once. Note on this clonotype: Its cognate antigen is unknown.

Documented time point: newly diagnosed GD, antithyroid drugs for less than 3 months. Researchers made the TCR library from RNA that was extracted from PBMCs. In each case, Graves' disease was diagnosed per American Thyroid Association guidelines. These data also featured in a second study, about T cells in Graves' hyperthyroidism and ophthalmopathy.

The sequence was collected from a woman aged 25 to 39 with Graves disease. The material sequenced was peripheral blood mononuclear cells (PBMCs), taken at new diagnosis, from a patient treated with antithyroid drugs.

CDR3 coding DNA: TGTGCCAGCAGTCTATACGGACAGTCCAATCAGCCCCAGCATTTT. It yields the protein CASSLYGQSNQPQHF. The V and J genes are TRBV12-3 or TRBV12-4 and TRBJ1-5; TRBD1 is a possible D gene (6 bases). V gave up 5 bases and J gave up 3 bases, with 14 bases separating them. The CDR3 runs to 15 residues.